The 5 T cell receptor beta chains presented below share a single source sample, sequenced in a study of cytomegalovirus exposure and HLA in healthy donors. Assay used: immunoSEQ multiplex PCR; TCRdb lists only in-frame clones, some missing. The data contain approximately 160,000 clones, around 85% of them singletons. Sequencing was performed on PBMCs. These receptors all come from a man under 40 in good health and CMV-seropositive.

Only one count was recorded for this clone. This chain links TRBV7-6 with TRBJ2-7; D possibly corresponds to TRBD2 (7 bases). Germline V gene lookup returns CDR1 SGHVS and CDR2 FNYEAQ. V lost 1 base and J lost 2, with 12 bases in between. The CDR3 is made up of 15 amino acids. In DNA, the CDR3 is TGTGCCAGCAGCTTAGGTGCGGGGGCTGCCTACGAGCAGTACTTC. Translated, it gives CASSLGAGAAYEQYF.

The genes are TRBV7-6 and TRBJ2-2; a weak D match, TRBD1 (5 bases). Germline assignment: CDR1 SGHVS and CDR2 FNYEAQ. V was cut by 5 bases and J by 4 bases, with 8 bases left in between. The CDR3 totals 13 residues. The DNA of the CDR3 is TGTGCCAGCAGCCCGGACACCACCGGGGAGCTGTTTTTT. Its protein product is CASSPDTTGELFF. The variable domain in full, with the rest retrieved from reference TRBV7-6 and TRBJ2-2, is GAGVSQSPRYKVTKRGQDVALRCDPISGHVSLYWYRQALGQGPEFLTYFNYEAQQDKSGLPNDRFSAERPEGSISTLTIQRTEQRDSAMYRCASSPDTTGELFFGEGSRLTVL.

This chain uses TRBV5-4 with TRBJ2-1, with D maybe TRBD2 (7 bases). The length of the CDR3 is 15 residues. CDR1 is SGHNT, CDR2 YYREEE, per germline (reference sequence). V dropped 2 bases and J dropped 5 bases, with 14 bases sitting between them. The CDR3 region has the DNA TGTGCCAGCAGCTTTGGGGGGGGGCTGGACAATGAGCAGTTCTTC. Protein product: CASSFGGGLDNEQFF.

The gene calls are TRBV7-2 and TRBJ2-5, with 13 bases matching TRBD2. The CDR3 is 18 amino acids. Per the germline V gene, CDR1 is SGHTA and CDR2 is FQGNSA. With 4 bases clipped from V and 6 bases from J, the junction kept 14 bases outside the gene matches. CDR3 region: CASSSQERLAGGAKTQYF. CDR3 bases: TGTGCCAGCAGCTCCCAGGAACGACTAGCGGGGGGCGCAAAGACCCAGTACTTC.

This rearrangement joins TRBV4-3 to TRBJ2-7, with 8 nucleotides matching TRBD1. The CDR3 extends over 16 amino acids. The V and J ends lost 1 base and 5 bases, in that order; junction bases with no gene match: 10. Germline CDR1 and CDR2: LGHNA and YSLEER. CDR3 bases: TGCGCCAGCAGCCAAGGGTCGGACAGGGCGATGGACGAGCAGTACTTC. Translated, it gives CASSQGSDRAMDEQYF.